This T cell receptor (beta chain) was recovered during a study of T cell changes during pregnancy in multiple sclerosis. V lost 1 base and J lost 2; bases outside the gene matches: 8. Germline CDR1 reads SGHKS; CDR2 reads YYEKEE (reference sequence). The CDR3 is 16 amino acids. TCRdb's copy holds only in-frame clones and misses some; the assay was immunoSEQ multiplex PCR. The sample has under 45,000 clones; 85% to 95% are singletons. The clonotype comes from a female donor with multiple sclerosis, enrolled in a pregnancy study. The sample consisted of CD8+ T cells from peripheral blood mononuclear cells, taken in the third trimester of pregnancy. The chain couples TRBV5-5 to TRBJ2-7; 8 bases fit TRBD1. The CDR3 sequence is CASSLFGQGSPYEQYF. CDR3 nucleotides: TGTGCCAGCAGCTTGTTCGGACAGGGTTCACCCTACGAGCAGTACTTC.